The 25 T cell receptor beta chains below were found in one sample sequenced in a study of cytomegalovirus exposure and HLA in healthy donors. The PCR made use of 60 Vbeta and 13 Jbeta primers. The repertoire was sequenced with immunoSEQ multiplex PCR; TCRdb's copy has only in-frame clones and lacks some. This table holds roughly 100,000 clones, roughly 9.1% found once. Sequenced input: PBMCs. Source of these receptors: a man in his forties in good health and CMV-seropositive.

The J gene is TRBJ1-4, the V gene TRBV5-1, with a tentative D call TRBD1 (5 bases). Trimming removed 1 base at V and 8 bases at J, with 21 bases between. This CDR3 comprises 17 residues. Per germline, CDR1 SGHRS and CDR2 YFSETQ. The CDR3 protein is CASSLSLPIGGGEKLFF. For the CDR3, the DNA is TGCGCCAGCAGCTTGTCTTTACCTATTGGGGGAGGCGAAAAACTGTTTTTT.

This clone was counted only a few times. The V and J genes are TRBV6-5 and TRBJ1-2, with 7 bases identical to TRBD1. This CDR3 contains 15 residues. The V segment lost 2 bases and the J segment 4 bases; nucleotides outside the gene matches: 7. The germline gives CDR1 MNHEY, CDR2 SVGAGI. Here the CDR3 reads CASSYGRGFRYGYTF. The CDR3 nucleotides read TGTGCCAGCAGTTACGGCAGGGGGTTTCGCTATGGCTACACCTTC.

This clone was recorded a few times. The chain uses TRBV6-5 and TRBJ1-5; D call uncertain. Trimming shortened V by 9 bases and J by 0 bases, and 15 bases separated the two germline ends. The germline gives CDR1 MNHEY, CDR2 SVGAGI. This CDR3 region has 15 residues. CDR3 DNA sequence: TGTGCCAGTCAATCGATGGCCCTTAGCAATCAGCCCCAGCATTTT. Protein product: CASQSMALSNQPQHF.

This clone was seen only a few times. V gene TRBV7-3 combines with J gene TRBJ2-1; 15 bases agree with TRBD2. Germline-derived CDR1 and CDR2 are SGHTA and FQGTGA. CDR3 length: 17 residues. The V and J ends lost 1 base and 12 bases, in that order; junction bases with no gene match: 10. The CDR3 DNA sequence: TGTGCCAGCAGCTTAAACCCTGGACTAGCGGGAGGGATCGGGCAGTTCTTC. Residues: CASSLNPGLAGGIGQFF.

Only a few counts were recorded for this clone. CDR3 coding DNA: TGTGCCAGCAGCCAGCTACGGGGGGGGCCTGAAGCTTTCTTT. The encoded protein is CASSQLRGGPEAFF. V usage is TRBV11-3 and J usage is TRBJ1-1, with D possibly TRBD1 on 6 matching bases. Trimming pared 5 bases from V and 6 bases from J, leaving 16 bases between. Germline CDR1 and CDR2: SGHNT and YENEEA. There are 14 residues in the CDR3.

This clone was picked up a small number of times. The chain employs TRBV19 and TRBJ1-5; 9 nucleotides line up with TRBD1. CDR1 LNHDA and CDR2 SQIVND come from the germline V gene (reference sequence). Trimming removed 6 bases from V and 6 bases from J; junction bases left unmatched: 6. The CDR3 covers 14 residues. CDR3 amino acids: CASRRQGEGQPQHF. CDR3 sequence (DNA): TGTGCCAGTAGGCGACAGGGGGAAGGTCAGCCCCAGCATTTT. The complete variable domain, with remaining parts taken from reference TRBV19 and TRBJ1-5, reads DGGITQSPKYLFRKEGQNVTLSCEQNLNHDAMYWYRQDPGQGLRLIYYSQIVNDFQKGDIAEGYSVSREKKESFPLTVTSAQKNPTAFYLCASRRQGEGQPQHFGDGTRLSIL.

The rearrangement links TRBV25-1 to TRBJ2-7, with D perhaps matching TRBD1 (6 bases). Germline V gene sequence: CDR1 MGHDK, CDR2 SYGVNS. The CDR3 runs to 13 residues. V lost 3 bases and J lost 3, with 9 bases in between. CDR3 loop: CASSDGGGYEQYF. The DNA for the CDR3 is TGTGCCAGCAGTGATGGGGGCGGCTACGAGCAGTACTTC.

This clone has just a few counts. The genes are TRBV7-2 and TRBJ1-1; D is ambiguous. Germline V gene lookup returns CDR1 SGHTA and CDR2 FQGNSA. CDR3 length: 13 residues. V was pared by 6 bases and J by 4 bases, with 12 bases between. CDR3 sequence reads: CASSPGGSTEAFF. The CDR3 DNA is TGTGCCAGCAGTCCCGGTGGGAGCACTGAAGCTTTCTTT.

This clone has a handful of counts. The V call is TRBV6-5, the J call TRBJ2-2; D may be TRBD1 (6 bases). Trimming removed 6 bases at V and 8 bases at J, with 16 bases between. This CDR3 has 14 amino acids. CDR1 MNHEY and CDR2 SVGAGI come from the germline V gene. The DNA for the CDR3 is TGTGCCAGCAGGAGTCTACAGGGTTTGGGGGAGCTGTTTTTT. Translating gives CASRSLQGLGELFF.

This chain connects TRBV9 to TRBJ2-3; no clear D gene. The CDR3 sequence is 14 residues long. From germline, CDR1 is SGDLS and CDR2 YYNGEE. Trimming removed 0 bases from V and 4 bases from J, with 9 bases in between. CDR3 amino acids: CASSVVVAADTQYF. CDR3 in DNA: TGTGCCAGCAGCGTAGTAGTTGCGGCAGATACGCAGTATTTT.

This chain joins TRBV6-5 and TRBJ2-1, with 10 positions matching TRBD1. The CDR3 covers 15 residues. With 6 bases clipped from V and 3 bases from J, the junction kept 5 bases outside the gene matches. Germline assignment: CDR1 MNHEY and CDR2 SVGAGI. This CDR3 reads CASREGQGHYNEQFF. The CDR3 nucleotides read TGTGCCAGCAGGGAGGGACAGGGGCACTACAATGAGCAGTTCTTC.

This chain links TRBV5-5 with TRBJ2-5; the match to TRBD2 covers 12 bases. The V gene end was trimmed by 3 bases and the J gene end by 4 bases; junction bases not matched to a gene: 4. In germline, CDR1 is SGHKS, CDR2 YYEKEE (reference sequence). The CDR3 is 15 residues long. The DNA for the CDR3 is TGTGCCAGCAGCTGGGAGACTAGCGGGAGAGAGACCCAGTACTTC. It translates to CASSWETSGRETQYF.

The chain joins TRBV6-1 to TRBJ2-1; 8 bases agree with TRBD1. CDR1 and CDR2 from the germline V gene are MNHNS and SASEGT. The CDR3 consists of 16 residues. V lost 4 bases to trimming and J lost 4 bases; unmatched junction nucleotides: 9. The chain's CDR3 is CASSGTSGQAYNEQFF. Here the CDR3 DNA reads TGTGCCAGCAGTGGAACTTCGGGACAGGCTTACAATGAGCAGTTCTTC.

This clone appeared a few times. The rearrangement links TRBV4-1 to TRBJ2-7, with 9 nucleotides matching TRBD1. The CDR3 runs to 15 residues. Trimming removed 4 bases from V and 4 bases from J; junction bases left unmatched: 8. Germline assignment: CDR1 MGHRA and CDR2 YSYEKL. CDR3 residues: CASSLGQGGLYEQYF. The CDR3 coding sequence is TGCGCCAGCAGCCTGGGACAGGGAGGGCTTTACGAGCAGTACTTC.

CDR3 residues: CASSPGTGSNQPQHF. The CDR3 region has the DNA TGTGCCAGTAGTCCCGGGACAGGGAGCAATCAGCCCCAGCATTTT. V is TRBV19 and J is TRBJ1-5, with TRBD1 matching over 9 bases. Germline V CDR1 and CDR2: LNHDA, SQIVND (reference sequence). The CDR3 totals 15 residues. V was pared by 5 bases and J by 1 base, with 3 bases of the junction left unmatched.

V is TRBV4-1 and J is TRBJ1-3, with TRBD1 identical over 7 bases. V lost 3 bases, J lost 3 bases, and 11 bases stayed unmatched. The V gene's germline CDR1 is MGHRA and CDR2 YSYEKL. This CDR3 region has 17 residues. CDR3 loop: CASSHTDPTGYGNTIYF. The CDR3 nucleotides are TGCGCCAGCAGCCACACTGACCCGACAGGGTATGGAAACACCATATATTTT.

With regard to this clone: The sample has other DNA sequences that encode this CDR3 too. This chain uses TRBV10-3 with TRBJ1-2; possible D gene TRBD1, 5 bases. V was trimmed by 2 bases and J by 7 bases, leaving 8 bases between them. CDR1 and CDR2 from the germline V gene are ENHRY and SYGVKD. This CDR3 region has 12 residues. The CDR3 protein is CAISEDSSGYTF. The CDR3 nucleotides are TGTGCCATCAGTGAGGACAGTAGTGGCTACACCTTC.

The chain couples TRBV7-6 to TRBJ2-1, with D hard to call. The CDR3 runs to 15 residues. Looked up from germline, CDR1 is SGHVS and CDR2 is FNYEAQ. V was clipped by 1 base and J by 2 bases, with 9 bases between them. CDR3 sequence reads: CASSLEQATYNEQFF. CDR3 nucleotide sequence: TGTGCCAGCAGCTTAGAGCAGGCTACCTACAATGAGCAGTTCTTC.

The chain uses TRBV6-5 and TRBJ2-1, with D tentatively TRBD2 (5 bases). CDR1 and CDR2 from the germline V gene are MNHEY and SVGAGI. Trimming removed 5 bases at V and 9 bases at J, with 11 bases between. The CDR3 totals 12 residues. For the CDR3, the DNA is TGTGCCAGCAGTCTTGACTATGGTGAGCAGTTCTTC. This encodes CASSLDYGEQFF.

J is TRBJ2-7 and V is TRBV9, with D hard to call. V gave up 3 bases and J gave up 0 bases, with 4 bases separating them. Germline assignment: CDR1 SGDLS and CDR2 YYNGEE. The CDR3 runs 12 residues. CDR3 coding DNA: TGTGCCAGCAGCGACGGCTCCTACGAGCAGTACTTC. Translating it yields CASSDGSYEQYF.

The J gene is TRBJ2-1, the V gene TRBV9; possibly TRBD1 for D (6 bases). Germline CDR1 is SGDLS and CDR2 is YYNGEE. This CDR3 contains 14 residues. V was shortened by 3 bases and J by 9 bases, with 16 bases between the two germline ends. CDR3 sequence (DNA): TGTGCCAGCAGCGAGGCCCAACGAGGGGGTGAGCAGTTCTTC. Its translation is CASSEAQRGGEQFF.

The genes are TRBV27 and TRBJ2-3; 12 nucleotides agree with TRBD2. The CDR3 has 16 residues. Germline V gives CDR1 MNHEY, CDR2 SMNVEV (reference sequence). The junction had 4 bases not matched to a gene; V was cut back by 5 bases and J by 1 base. The CDR3 protein is CASSERTSGGTDTQYF. CDR3 nucleotides: TGTGCCAGCAGTGAGAGGACTAGCGGGGGCACAGATACGCAGTATTTT.

This clone was observed a few times. The chain employs TRBV6-5 and TRBJ1-1; 8 bases agree with TRBD1. The CDR3 extends over 15 amino acids. V shed 0 bases and J 3 bases; nucleotides not matched to a gene: 3. CDR1 MNHEY and CDR2 SVGAGI come from the germline V gene. CDR3 sequence reads: CASSYSDREDTEAFF. CDR3 in DNA: TGTGCCAGCAGTTACTCGGACAGGGAAGACACTGAAGCTTTCTTT.

The gene calls are TRBV19 and TRBJ1-1; 8 bases are shared with TRBD1. The CDR3 loop spans 12 amino acids. J lost 7 bases, V lost 3 bases, and 1 base had no gene match. CDR1 LNHDA and CDR2 SQIVND come from the germline V gene (reference sequence). The CDR3 loop is CASSMGTGEAFF. The DNA for the CDR3 is TGTGCCAGTAGTATGGGGACAGGTGAAGCTTTCTTT.

This clone turned up a few times. J is TRBJ2-5 and V is TRBV6-1, with a possible D match to TRBD1 (6 bases). Germline CDR1 MNHNS, CDR2 SASEGT. The length of the CDR3 is 15 residues. Trimming left V 7 bases short and J 4 bases short, with 19 bases between. In DNA, the CDR3 is TGTGCCAGCATCGCCCCAGGGGTATGGGGAGAGACCCAGTACTTC. Its translation: CASIAPGVWGETQYF.